A selection of T cell receptor beta chains follows, all from one sample in a study of cytomegalovirus exposure and HLA in healthy donors. Using immunoSEQ multiplex PCR, the repertoire was profiled, and TCRdb retains in-frame clones only, with some absent. The table has 150,000 or so clones, approximately 81% seen once; the top ten hold under 0.4%. Sequences were obtained from PBMCs. The receptor set was obtained from a boy between 2 and 10 years old in good health and CMV-seronegative. Each CDR3 is given with its conserved first and last residue. D genes are given only for firm matches. Rows may omit the clone size; those that give it use once, few, many or a size class.

d_gene: NA
abundance: NA
v_gene: TRBV7-9
j_gene: TRBJ1-2
CDR3nt: TGTGCCAGCACCCTAGGCCTGAACTATGGCTACACCTTC
CDR3aa: CASTLGLNYGYTF

d_gene: TRBD1
abundance: NA
v_gene: TRBV7-8
j_gene: TRBJ2-7
CDR3nt: TGTGCCAGCAGACAAAGCCCGGGACAGGGAGTCCCGACCTACGAGCAGTACTTC
CDR3aa: CASRQSPGQGVPTYEQYF

d_gene: TRBD2
abundance: NA
v_gene: TRBV5-1
j_gene: TRBJ2-3
CDR3nt: TGCGCCAGCAGCTTGGAGGCGGGAGGCGGAGATACGCAGTATTTT
CDR3aa: CASSLEAGGGDTQYF

d_gene: NA
abundance: NA
v_gene: TRBV27
j_gene: TRBJ1-5
CDR3nt: TGTGCCAGCAGTTTGAGTAGCAATCAGCCCCAGCATTTT
CDR3aa: CASSLSSNQPQHF

d_gene: TRBD1
abundance: few
v_gene: TRBV6-5
j_gene: TRBJ2-7
CDR3nt: TGTGCCAGCAGCCAGTTGACAGGGAGCTCCTACGAGCAGTACTTC
CDR3aa: CASSQLTGSSYEQYF

d_gene: NA
abundance: NA
v_gene: TRBV19
j_gene: TRBJ1-2
CDR3nt: TGTGCCAGTAGTTACGGTCCCCTCTATGGCTACACCTTC
CDR3aa: CASSYGPLYGYTF

d_gene: NA
abundance: NA
v_gene: TRBV5-1
j_gene: TRBJ2-7
CDR3nt: TGCGCCAGCAGCCGACCCGACGGGAGCTCCTACGAGCAGTACTTC
CDR3aa: CASSRPDGSSYEQYF

d_gene: TRBD1
abundance: NA
v_gene: TRBV27
j_gene: TRBJ1-2
CDR3nt: TGTGCCAGCAGTTTATTGGGACAGGGGCAATATGGCTACACCTTC
CDR3aa: CASSLLGQGQYGYTF

d_gene: TRBD1
abundance: NA
v_gene: TRBV6-5
j_gene: TRBJ2-2
CDR3nt: TGTGCCAGCAGTTCCCAGACAGGGCCTCTGACCGGGGAGCTGTTTTTT
CDR3aa: CASSSQTGPLTGELFF

d_gene: TRBD1
abundance: NA
v_gene: TRBV6-6
j_gene: TRBJ1-6
CDR3nt: TGTGCCAGCAGTTACCGGGACAGGGTTTCACCCCTCCACTTT
CDR3aa: CASSYRDRVSPLHF

d_gene: NA
abundance: NA
v_gene: TRBV6-5
j_gene: TRBJ1-1
CDR3nt: TGTGCCAGCAGTTATAAGCATGTGAACACTGAAGCTTTCTTT
CDR3aa: CASSYKHVNTEAFF

d_gene: NA
abundance: once
v_gene: TRBV7-9
j_gene: TRBJ1-5
CDR3nt: TGTGCCAGCACCCCACTGGACACAGGCAAGGGTGGCAATCAGCCCCAGCATTTT
CDR3aa: CASTPLDTGKGGNQPQHF

d_gene: NA
abundance: NA
v_gene: TRBV7-6
j_gene: TRBJ2-3
CDR3nt: TGTGCCAGCAGCTTAGACGCCAGAGATACGCAGTATTTT
CDR3aa: CASSLDARDTQYF